This entry lists 25 T cell receptor beta chains sequenced from one sample in a study of identical twins. TCRdb recomputed calls from the 5' RACE reads with MiXCR, one row per CDR3 protein. The sample lists 690,000 or so distinct CDR3 sequences; over 8.5% were seen once. The same specimen was also included in a second study, on yellow fever vaccine responses in identical twins.

Sequenced sample: PBMCs. These receptors all stem from a woman in her late teens or twenties in good health.

There are a few counts of this clonotype. V and J are TRBV12-3 or TRBV12-4 and TRBJ2-1; 11 nucleotides agree with TRBD1. There are 16 residues in the CDR3. The trim removed 4 bases at V and 7 bases at J, leaving 9 bases unmatched. The CDR3, as DNA: TGTGCCAGCAGTTCGTCCCGGGACAGGGGGAGGAATGAGCAGTTCTTC. The encoded protein is CASSSSRDRGRNEQFF.

This clonotype was detected a few times. This sequence joins TRBV19 and TRBJ1-2; 10 nucleotides match TRBD1. CDR3 size: 14 residues. Germline V gene lookup returns CDR1 LNHDA and CDR2 SQIVND (reference sequence). The V segment lost 5 bases and the J segment 4 bases; nucleotides outside the gene matches: 4. Written as DNA, the CDR3 is TGTGCCAGTAGTCGGGACAGGGGTAGCTATGGCTACACCTTC. Its protein is CASSRDRGSYGYTF.

The chain has TRBV18 and TRBJ1-4; the match to TRBD1 covers 9 bases. With V trimmed by 3 bases and J by 11 bases, 10 bases remained unmatched. The length of the CDR3 is 15 residues. CDR1 is KGHSH and CDR2 is LQKENI in the germline V gene. As DNA, the CDR3 is TGTGCCAGCTCACCGCCGGGACAGGGAGCGTATAAACTGTTTTTT. The encoded protein is CASSPPGQGAYKLFF.

J is TRBJ1-2 and V is TRBV10-3, with D unresolved. From germline, CDR1 is ENHRY and CDR2 SYGVKD. Trimming cost V 6 bases and J 7 bases, with 18 bases left between them. This CDR3 spans 14 amino acids. In nucleotides, the CDR3 is TGTGCCATCAGGAGGGAGGCAGGCGGTGGTGGCTACACCTTC. Its protein product is CAIRREAGGGGYTF.

The rearrangement uses TRBV19 and TRBJ2-2, with TRBD2 identical over 13 bases. This CDR3 is built from 18 residues. The germline CDR1 and CDR2 sequences are LNHDA and SQIVND (reference sequence). The V and J ends lost 5 bases and 3 bases, in that order; junction bases with no gene match: 9. CDR3 bases: TGTGCCAGTAGTTCACGACTAGCGGGGGGCCGGGACACCGGGGAGCTGTTTTTT. Amino acids: CASSSRLAGGRDTGELFF. Filled out from reference TRBV19 and TRBJ2-2, the complete variable domain reads DGGITQSPKYLFRKEGQNVTLSCEQNLNHDAMYWYRQDPGQGLRLIYYSQIVNDFQKGDIAEGYSVSREKKESFPLTVTSAQKNPTAFYLCASSSRLAGGRDTGELFFGEGSRLTVL.

The chain employs TRBV30 and TRBJ1-5; TRBD1 matches 7 bases. CDR1 is GTSNPN, CDR2 SVGIG, per germline (reference sequence). V lost 2 bases and J lost 4; bases outside the gene matches: 2. CDR3 size: 13 residues. The CDR3 nucleotides are TGTGCCTGGAGTAAGACAGGGAATCAGCCCCAGCATTTT. Its translation is CAWSKTGNQPQHF.

Here the CDR3 DNA reads TGCAGCGTTGGACAGGGGGCCTATGCAGAAAAACTGTTTTTT. It codes for CSVGQGAYAEKLFF. The chain recombines TRBV29-1 with TRBJ1-4, with TRBD1 matching over 10 bases. There are 14 residues in the CDR3. Germline-derived CDR1 and CDR2 are SQVTM and ANQGSEA. V gave up 4 bases and J gave up 8 bases; unmatched junction bases: 7.

This clonotype has more than one count but fewer than ten. V and J are TRBV15 and TRBJ2-7, with a tentative D call TRBD1 (6 bases). Germline loops: CDR1 LNHNV, CDR2 YYDKDF (reference sequence). The CDR3 extends over 16 amino acids. The V and J ends lost 2 bases and 1 base respectively, with 15 bases between them. CDR3 in DNA: TGTGCCACCAGCAGATCCCTTGACAGGAGGTCCTACGAGCAGTACTTC. It translates to CATSRSLDRRSYEQYF. Looking up the rest from reference TRBV15 and TRBJ2-7 gives the full variable domain: DAMVIQNPRYQVTQFGKPVTLSCSQTLNHNVMYWYQQKSSQAPKLLFHYYDKDFNNEADTPDNFQSRRPNTSFCFLDIRSPGLGDTAMYLCATSRSLDRRSYEQYFGPGTRLTVT.

This clonotype was detected many times. The genes are TRBV6-5 and TRBJ1-4; tentatively, D is TRBD1 (5 bases). CDR1 and CDR2 (germline): MNHEY, SVGAGI. The CDR3 loop spans 15 amino acids. Trimming left V 0 bases short and J 4 bases short, with 9 bases between. The chain's CDR3 is CASSYSWGNNEKLFF. The CDR3 DNA reads as TGTGCCAGCAGTTACTCATGGGGGAATAATGAAAAACTGTTTTTT.

This clonotype was counted at least ten times. The gene calls are TRBV12-3 or TRBV12-4 and TRBJ2-2; the D is unclear. This CDR3 region has 15 residues. Trimming pared 6 bases from V and 3 bases from J, leaving 14 bases between. This chain's CDR3 is CASSKTLLYTGELFF. DNA of the CDR3: TGTGCCAGCAGCAAGACTCTTCTTTACACCGGGGAGCTGTTTTTT.

The gene calls are TRBV6-5 and TRBJ2-5; 8 nucleotides agree with TRBD2. Unmatched junction bases numbered 14, after V lost 4 bases and J lost 4 bases. The CDR3 spans 17 residues. Germline assignment: CDR1 MNHEY and CDR2 SVGAGI. The CDR3 sequence: CASSSLVRPGGRETQYF. Written as DNA, the CDR3 is TGTGCCAGCAGTTCCCTCGTACGTCCGGGAGGGCGAGAGACCCAGTACTTC.

A few counts support this clonotype. The chain carries TRBV5-1 and TRBJ2-4; 9 positions agree with TRBD2. The junction had 10 bases not matched to a gene; V was cut back by 3 bases and J by 6 bases. The germline V gene encodes CDR1 SGHRS and CDR2 YFSETQ. The length of the CDR3 is 16 residues. This CDR3 reads CASSSGMTSGSNIQYF. DNA for the CDR3: TGCGCCAGCAGCTCAGGAATGACTAGCGGATCAAACATTCAGTACTTC. The full variable domain, in which reference TRBV5-1 and TRBJ2-4 provide the parts outside the CDR3, is KAGVTQTPRYLIKTRGQQVTLSCSPISGHRSVSWYQQTPGQGLQFLFEYFSETQRNKGNFPGRFSGRQFSNSRSEMNVSTLELGDSALYLCASSSGMTSGSNIQYFGAGTRLSVL.

V and J are TRBV20-1 and TRBJ2-2; D not resolved. CDR3 length: 11 residues. Trimming shortened V by 6 bases and J by 6 bases, and 8 bases separated the two germline ends. In germline, CDR1 is DFQATT, CDR2 SNEGSKA (reference sequence). CDR3 in amino acids: CSARSSGELFF. CDR3 coding DNA: TGCAGTGCCAGATCGTCCGGGGAGCTGTTTTTT.

This clonotype appeared a few times. The chain uses TRBV9 and TRBJ1-1, with no clear D. Germline-derived CDR1 and CDR2 are SGDLS and YYNGEE. CDR3 length: 10 amino acids. V lost 6 bases and J lost 12, with 12 bases in between. The CDR3 bases are TGTGCCAGCAAAGGCAGCGTAACTTTCTTT. As protein: CASKGSVTFF.

V is TRBV20-1 and J is TRBJ2-2; D is possibly TRBD2 (6 bases). The CDR3 spans 14 residues. V dropped 3 bases and J dropped 7 bases, with 15 bases sitting between them. Germline CDR1 DFQATT, CDR2 SNEGSKA (reference sequence). The CDR3, as DNA: TGCAGTGCTAGTCAGGGCGGGAAAGGCGGGGAGCTGTTTTTT. This encodes CSASQGGKGGELFF.

The chain combines TRBV5-1 with TRBJ1-1; the D is unclear. The CDR3 is 13 residues long. Trimming removed 3 bases from V and 0 bases from J, with 6 bases in between. Germline V gene sequence: CDR1 SGHRS, CDR2 YFSETQ. The CDR3 DNA reads TGCGCCAGCAGCTCTGAAATGAACACTGAAGCTTTCTTT. Translating it yields CASSSEMNTEAFF. Variable domain in full (rest from reference TRBV5-1 and TRBJ1-1): KAGVTQTPRYLIKTRGQQVTLSCSPISGHRSVSWYQQTPGQGLQFLFEYFSETQRNKGNFPGRFSGRQFSNSRSEMNVSTLELGDSALYLCASSSEMNTEAFFGQGTRLTVV.

The J gene is TRBJ2-1, the V gene TRBV10-3; 10 bases line up with TRBD2. Germline assignment: CDR1 ENHRY and CDR2 SYGVKD. The CDR3 has 19 residues. With V trimmed by 5 bases and J by 3 bases, 16 bases remained unmatched. The CDR3 loop is CAISFEGLALHSFYNEQFF. The CDR3 DNA sequence: TGTGCCATCAGTTTTGAGGGACTAGCGCTCCATTCCTTCTACAATGAGCAGTTCTTC.

In its sample, this clonotype was seen a few times. The chain carries TRBV19 and TRBJ1-5, with unresolved D. The germline gives CDR1 LNHDA, CDR2 SQIVND (reference sequence). V was cut by 5 bases and J by 5 bases, with 13 bases left in between. The length of the CDR3 is 14 residues. CDR3 sequence: CASSLLDGYQPQHF. The CDR3 nucleotides read TGTGCCAGTAGTCTATTGGACGGTTATCAGCCCCAGCATTTT.

This clonotype was counted only a few times. The chain couples TRBV24-1 to TRBJ2-7, with 7 bases matching TRBD2. The junction had 14 bases not matched to a gene; V was cut back by 1 base and J by 6 bases. Per the germline V gene, CDR1 is KGHDR and CDR2 is SFDVKD. There are 17 residues in the CDR3. As DNA, the CDR3 is TGTGCCACCAGTGATTTACCCCGTTCGGGGGGTGAGGTCGAGCAGTACTTC. Translation gives CATSDLPRSGGEVEQYF.

Only a few counts were recorded for this clonotype. The rearrangement joins TRBV28 to TRBJ2-2; TRBD2 matches 9 bases. Germline trimming cut 4 bases from V and 7 bases from J; bases unmatched to any gene: 7. The germline gives CDR1 MDHEN, CDR2 SYDVKM. This CDR3 is built from 15 residues. The CDR3 reads CASSSTGTSIGELFF. The CDR3 DNA reads as TGTGCCAGCAGTTCGACCGGGACTAGCATCGGGGAGCTGTTTTTT. Complete variable domain (other parts from reference TRBV28 and TRBJ2-2): DVKVTQSSRYLVKRTGEKVFLECVQDMDHENMFWYRQDPGLGLRLIYFSYDVKMKEKGDIPEGYSVSREKKERFSLILESASTNQTSMYLCASSSTGTSIGELFFGEGSRLTVL.

This clonotype appeared many times. This sequence joins TRBV12-3 or TRBV12-4 and TRBJ2-7; weak D call: TRBD2 (5 bases). Trimming stripped 6 bases from V and 7 bases from J, with 10 bases between. The CDR3 is 11 residues long. The DNA of the CDR3 is TGTGCCAGCAGCGTAGGGAGTGAGCAGTACTTC. It yields the protein CASSVGSEQYF.

This chain connects TRBV6-2 or TRBV6-3 to TRBJ2-5; 11 positions match TRBD2. The trim removed 6 bases at V and 5 bases at J, leaving 8 bases unmatched. Looked up from germline, CDR1 is MNHEY and CDR2 is SVGEGT. The CDR3 runs 15 residues. The CDR3 reads CASRKLAGVWETQYF. CDR3 DNA: TGTGCCAGCAGAAAACTAGCGGGAGTATGGGAGACCCAGTACTTC.

This clonotype was seen only a few times. This sequence joins TRBV7-2 and TRBJ2-7, with D uncertain. The V gene lost 0 bases and the J gene lost 2 bases, with 11 bases spanning the gap. There are 15 residues in the CDR3. Per germline, CDR1 SGHTA and CDR2 FQGNSA. For the CDR3, the DNA is TGTGCCAGCAGCTTAGCCGCCAGGCCCACCTACGAGCAGTACTTC. Amino acids: CASSLAARPTYEQYF.

This sequence joins TRBV27 and TRBJ2-3; 8 bases match TRBD1. The CDR3 loop spans 15 amino acids. Germline CDR1 and CDR2: MNHEY and SMNVEV (reference sequence). J lost 7 bases, V lost 4 bases, and 10 bases had no gene match. The CDR3 DNA follows: TGTGCCAGCAGTTCGGTGGGGACAGGCCAGTATACGCAGTATTTT. This gives the protein CASSSVGTGQYTQYF.

The V gene is TRBV7-9, the J gene TRBJ2-7; D perhaps matches TRBD2 (5 bases). V lost 5 bases and J 0 bases, leaving 14 bases between the germline ends. Germline CDR1 reads SEHNR; CDR2 reads FQNEAQ (reference sequence). This CDR3 is built from 15 residues. The CDR3 DNA reads as TGTGCCAGCAGCCCCATCGACGGGAACTCCTACGAGCAGTACTTC. Amino acids: CASSPIDGNSYEQYF.